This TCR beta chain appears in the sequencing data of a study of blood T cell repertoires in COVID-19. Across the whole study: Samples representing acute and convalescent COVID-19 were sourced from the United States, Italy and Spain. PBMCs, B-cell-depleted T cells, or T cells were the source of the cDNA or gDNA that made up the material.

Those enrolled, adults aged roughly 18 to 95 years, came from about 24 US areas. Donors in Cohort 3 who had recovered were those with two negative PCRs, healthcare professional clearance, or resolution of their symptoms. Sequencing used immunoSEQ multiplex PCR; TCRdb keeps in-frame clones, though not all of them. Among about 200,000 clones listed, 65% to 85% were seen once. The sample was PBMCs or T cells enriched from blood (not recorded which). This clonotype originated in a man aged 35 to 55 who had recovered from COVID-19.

The chain's CDR3 is CASSSSRGSTDGETQYF. The CDR3 DNA reads TGTGCCAGCAGCTCATCCCGGGGTTCCACTGATGGGGAGACCCAGTACTTC. The gene calls are TRBV11-2 and TRBJ2-5; D is perhaps TRBD2 (5 bases). Trimming stripped 4 bases from V and 5 bases from J, with 23 bases between. The CDR3 runs 17 residues. Germline V gene lookup returns CDR1 SGHAT and CDR2 FQNNGV.